This T cell receptor beta chain comes out of a study of T-cell reconstitution after alpha-beta-depleted transplantation in children. Study conclusions and caveats: The high TCRbeta diversity at day 60 in some patients came from surviving recipient T cells and thymic progenitors.

Per the germline V gene, CDR1 is ENHRY and CDR2 is SYGVKD. The V gene lost 8 bases and the J gene lost 2 bases, with 21 bases spanning the gap. The CDR3 runs to 16 residues. This clonotype has ten or more counts. The antigen is not known. This sample's TCRbeta library carried unique molecular identifier barcodes. TCRdb reanalysed the PCR reads using MiXCR and keeps one entry per CDR3 protein. The sample records around 250,000 distinct CDR3 sequences, roughly 7.7% being singletons. The V and J genes are TRBV10-3 and TRBJ2-5; no firm D call. The sequencing here drew on PBMCs, mostly from graft donor cells, taken 180 days after TCRalphabeta/CD19-depleted stem cell transplant. The sequence derives from a male patient between 10 and 17 years old who had a stem cell transplant for acute lymphoblastic leukemia, so the T cells may come from the graft donor. The CDR3 bases are TGTGCCATCCGAATGGGTAGCTCCCCAAATCAAGAGACCCAGTACTTC. Translating it yields CAIRMGSSPNQETQYF.